This TCR beta chain was documented in a study of T cells in Graves' hyperthyroidism and ophthalmopathy (dated by TCRdb to between 2019 and 2020). Broadly, across the study: Peripheral blood samples were taken at the time of initial diagnosis, prior to any treatment. To identify distinguishing TCR V-J signatures, a discovery cohort of 100 patients was used, comprising 40 to 45 with Graves' ophthalmopathy and roughly 60 with stable Graves' hyperthyroidism. After sampling, hyperthyroidism patients received methimazole starting at 30 mg daily, and ophthalmopathy patients received high-dose intravenous methylprednisolone. For training and testing, the roughly 97 patients in the discovery cohort were randomly divided in a 7:3 ratio. In several Graves' hyperthyroidism patients, the study also compared T-cell repertoires from thyroid tissue with T-cell repertoires from blood. Prospective prediction of ophthalmopathy was tested in an independent validation cohort consisting of roughly 19 hyperthyroidism patients and about 17 patients who later progressed to ophthalmopathy. The paper reports TCR Vbeta CDR3 sequencing of approximately 140 peripheral blood samples: some 41 ophthalmopathy, under 80 hyperthyroidism and around 17 progressor patients. The research as a whole found: Sample size was not statistically predetermined, and investigators were not blinded to group allocation. Blood samples also contained most of the expanded thyroid clonotypes (frequency above 0.001), which suggests that blood repertoires may reflect thyroid immune responses. A model built on a 13 V-J signature distinguished ophthalmopathy from stable hyperthyroidism, reaching roughly 88% sensitivity and around 81% specificity in cross-validation and 80%/75% in testing. In validation, the model predicted progression to ophthalmopathy with approximately 71% sensitivity and about 72% specificity, a median of about 6 months before onset.

As regards this clonotype: Its recognized antigen is unknown. No base quality information exists; no much larger clone differs at one position.

Here V drops 5 bases and J drops 3 bases, and the junction holds 8 bases not matched to any gene. CDR1 is given as MNHEY and CDR2 as SMNVEV, both from the germline V gene (reference sequence). The CDR3 starts with the cysteine, ends with the phenylalanine, and has 15 residues. The kept DNA is CDR3 alone, 45 bases in frame from the first base. Ophthalmopathy patients had moderately to severely active disease, Clinical Activity Score of at least 3, NOSPECS grade of at least 4, and duration under 3 months. Any patient with an uncontrolled infection, another autoimmune disease, pregnancy or lactation was excluded. Clinical symptoms, serum thyroxine and TRAb, thyroid ultrasound, and orbital computed tomography formed the basis for the diagnoses. PBMCs were separated from under 11 ml of fresh peripheral blood using Ficoll-Paque density gradient centrifugation. Trizol reagent was used to extract total RNA, and RNA quality was then checked on an Agilent 2100 Bioanalyzer.

Amplification of TCR beta CDR3 regions was carried out from RNA transcripts. The TCR CDR3 was subjected to a first round of RT-PCR using the HTBI primer set and the Qiagen OneStep RT-PCR kit. Libraries were constructed in a second round of multiplex PCR, after which size selection and purification were performed. Sequencing of the libraries was done on an Illumina HiSeq2000 using paired-end 100 bp reads. The paper's processing steps were these. Raw data were processed with SOAPnuke, discarding reads with adapters, uncalled bases, mean Phred below 15, or no exact constant-primer or identifier match. COPE v1.2.5 was used to merge the high-quality paired reads, and each unique nucleotide sequence was defined as a clonotype. MiTCR v1.1 was used to align clonotypes to the IMGT TRBV, TRBD and TRBJ reference segments. The analysis included only V-J combinations with a frequency above 0.0001, which together covered 99% to 99.2% of the repertoires. A TCS score was defined as the ratio of F50 (clonal expansion) to E x V (chaos), with BLOSUM62-based TCRdist applied between CDR3 peptides within each V-J. Welch's t-statistics and random forest reduced around 550 V-J features to around 14, which were used in a naive Bayes classifier (R e1071). TCRdb reprocessing: public reads trimmed at Q25 with fastp, clones called with MiXCR, in-frame beta chains kept. Identical CDR3 protein sequences are pooled into one entry, listed with their most common genes and DNA. These V and J calls rely on TCRdb rather than the paper's analysis. In all, the sample holds hundreds of thousands of distinct CDR3 sequences, and just under 20% of those were seen once. Roughly 44% of the sample rests with the top ten.

Sequenced sample: blood. The source of this sequence is a man between 35 and 55 years old with Graves' ophthalmopathy. Recombination linked TRBV27 to TRBJ2-3; 7 nucleotides in the junction match TRBD2. The DNA sequence is as follows: TGTGCCAGCAGTGGAGGCGGGGGAGAGACAGATACGCAGTATTTT. The encoded protein is CASSGGGGETDTQYF.